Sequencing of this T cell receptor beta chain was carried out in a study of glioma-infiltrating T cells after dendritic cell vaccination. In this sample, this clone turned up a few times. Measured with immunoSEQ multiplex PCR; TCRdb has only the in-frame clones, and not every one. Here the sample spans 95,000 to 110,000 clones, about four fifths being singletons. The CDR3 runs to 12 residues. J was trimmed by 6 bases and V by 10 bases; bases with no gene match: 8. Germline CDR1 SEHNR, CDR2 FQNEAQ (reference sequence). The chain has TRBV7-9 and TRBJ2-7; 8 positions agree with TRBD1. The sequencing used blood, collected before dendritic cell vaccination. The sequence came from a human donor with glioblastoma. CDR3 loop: CATRTGTGEQYF. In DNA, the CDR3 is TGTGCCACCCGGACAGGGACAGGCGAGCAGTACTTC.